This TCR beta chain was sequenced for a study of siplizumab effects on memory and regulatory T cells. Study observations and caveats: There were only a minor fraction of alloreactive clones that mapped to unstimulated subsets. Controls had more than 25% Treg-derived mappable alloreactive CD4+ clones on average, versus approximately 69% with siplizumab. In unstimulated cells, naive T cells appeared more diverse than memory T cells and seemed major alloresponse contributors.

Germline-derived CDR1 and CDR2 are KGHSH and LQKENI. The ends were cut back, 0 bases at V and 4 bases at J, with 16 bases in the middle. There are 17 residues in the CDR3. Roughly 100,000 TCR templates underwent assay in each sample. TCRdb keeps only in-frame clones here, not all; method: immunoSEQ multiplex PCR. The sample holds around 65,000 clones, around 80% seen once. Concerning this clone: Its antigen remains unidentified.

This receptor was taken from a human donor in good health. The sequencing sample was made of memory CD4+ T cells sorted from blood. This chain links TRBV18 with TRBJ2-1; either TRBD1 or TRBD2 may fit D (5 bases each). In nucleotides, the CDR3 is TGTGCCAGCTCACCACCCTTCAGGGTGGGAGAATACAATGAGCAGTTCTTC. This gives the protein CASSPPFRVGEYNEQFF.